This T cell receptor (beta chain) was captured by sequencing in a study of T cell changes during pregnancy in multiple sclerosis. V was cut by 0 bases and J by 4 bases, with 11 bases left in between. The CDR3 contains 15 residues. From germline, CDR1 is SGHDT and CDR2 YYEEEE. The data were produced by immunoSEQ multiplex PCR, yet TCRdb's version contains in-frame clones alone and is incomplete. The sample records 10,000 or so clones, nearly 85% being singletons. The chain links TRBV5-6 to TRBJ2-1; D is uncertain. This sample comprised CD8+ T cells from peripheral blood mononuclear cells, obtained in the third trimester of pregnancy. This TCR derives from a female donor in good health, enrolled as a control in a pregnancy study. The DNA for the CDR3 is TGTGCCAGCAGCTTGGACACATCTCCTTACAATGAGCAGTTCTTC. As protein: CASSLDTSPYNEQFF.